These T cell receptor beta chains were read from a single sample in a study of control samples from healthy donors and cancer patients. Repertoires were generated with immunoSEQ multiplex PCR, while TCRdb's copy carries only in-frame clones and drops some. The sample gives about 150,000 clones, about 94% of which show up once; approximately 0.7% is in the top ten. The sample consisted of blood. The receptors come from a woman under 40 in good health. Each CDR3 is given without its conserved first and last residue. A D gene is named only where the DNA matches it firmly.

v_gene	j_gene	d_gene	CDR3aa
TRBV2	TRBJ1-2	NA	ASSEDRDYGYT
TRBV4-1	TRBJ2-1	TRBD2	ASSQGSGAYNEQF
TRBV7-2	TRBJ2-7	NA	ASSHGTSYEQY
TRBV19	TRBJ2-4	NA	ASSIFGGLAKNIQY
TRBV28	TRBJ2-7	NA	ASSLTGTQDDEQY
TRBV20-1	TRBJ2-7	NA	SASLAHEQY
TRBV5-1	TRBJ2-3	TRBD1	ASSRDRETDTQY
TRBV4-3	TRBJ2-3	NA	ASSQSPSGVSLGTDTQY
TRBV28	TRBJ2-1	NA	ASSRRSRAGNEQF
TRBV5-1	TRBJ2-1	NA	ASSRRGNYNEQF
TRBV16	TRBJ2-7	TRBD2	ASSQSEAGAYEQY
TRBV27	TRBJ1-1	TRBD1	ASSGRTGFTEAF
TRBV4-2	TRBJ1-1	NA	ARPGGVAEAF
TRBV27	TRBJ2-7	TRBD2	ASSFTSGSYEQY
TRBV30	TRBJ1-1	TRBD1	AWTSGGATEAF
TRBV20-1	TRBJ2-7	NA	SASRGSGEQY
TRBV6-5	TRBJ2-7	TRBD1	ASSRPGQGAYEQY
TRBV7-9	TRBJ1-2	NA	ASSLGRVEDGYT
TRBV6-2/TRBV6-3	TRBJ2-1	TRBD2	ASSQSGSRLF
TRBV7-6	TRBJ2-1	TRBD2	ASRRLAGVMYEQF
TRBV29-1	TRBJ2-7	TRBD2	SVSREGYEQY
TRBV30	TRBJ1-3	NA	AWSVVRESGNTIY
TRBV6-2/TRBV6-3	TRBJ1-3	NA	ASSYSGASGNTIY
TRBV5-6	TRBJ2-7	NA	ASSLAGSAEQY
TRBV13	TRBJ2-1	NA	ASSSTYSGLNEQF
TRBV19	TRBJ2-7	NA	ASSPGLPHEQY
TRBV6-5	TRBJ2-7	TRBD2	ASSRTSGSSYEQY
TRBV7-2	TRBJ2-3	TRBD1	ASSPEGARTDTQY
TRBV2	TRBJ2-2	NA	AIQGWRGKTGELF
TRBV19	TRBJ2-5	TRBD2	ASSQGLAGGQESQY
TRBV3-1/TRBV3-2	TRBJ2-3	NA	ASSQVGGIHTDTQY
TRBV14	TRBJ2-3	NA	ASSKGYRTQY
TRBV20-1	TRBJ1-5	NA	SASLAGGSQPQH
TRBV29-1	TRBJ1-1	NA	SALPGGGEAF
TRBV2	TRBJ1-6	NA	ASRPRVTLERSPLH
TRBV10-3	TRBJ2-1	NA	AISIPGRDSGEQF
TRBV27	TRBJ2-5	TRBD2	ASSLTGGQETQY
TRBV4-2	TRBJ2-7	NA	ASSQDSDSYEQY
TRBV7-9	TRBJ2-2	TRBD2	ASSNRLAVMRDTGELF
TRBV7-8	TRBJ2-5	NA	ASSPFKPGETQY
TRBV5-1	TRBJ2-1	TRBD2	ASSSGLAESSYNEQF
TRBV7-3	TRBJ2-5	NA	ASSFGVTRETQY